This is a list of T cell receptor beta chains from one sample in a study of T cells in tuberculosis. Using immunoSEQ multiplex PCR, the repertoire was profiled, and TCRdb retains in-frame clones only, with some absent. The repertoire holds fewer than 30,000 clones, roughly 93% seen once, with just under 5% in the top ten. Sequencing used PBMCs. Source of these receptors: a donor between 5 and 29 years old with latent tuberculosis or without tuberculosis infection. The CDR3 runs from the conserved cysteine through the conserved F or W. The D gene is left open where the match is weak. Expanded clones are given a class, and other clones once, few, many or no size at all.

abundance: -; v_gene: TRBV25-1; j_gene: TRBJ1-1; d_gene: -; CDR3nt: TGTGCCAGCAGTAGGGGATTGGGCACTGAAGCTTTCTTT; CDR3aa: CASSRGLGTEAFF
abundance: -; v_gene: TRBV5-6; j_gene: TRBJ2-2; d_gene: TRBD2; CDR3nt: TGTGCCAGCAGGCCACTAGCGCTCAACACCGGGGAGCTGTTTTTT; CDR3aa: CASRPLALNTGELFF
abundance: -; v_gene: TRBV6-1; j_gene: TRBJ1-5; d_gene: -; CDR3nt: TGTGCCAGCAGTGAAAGGGGGTGGAGCAATCAGCCCCAGCATTTT; CDR3aa: CASSERGWSNQPQHF
abundance: -; v_gene: TRBV6-1; j_gene: TRBJ1-5; d_gene: -; CDR3nt: TGTGCCAGCAGTGAACGGCAGCCCCAGCATTTT; CDR3aa: CASSERQPQHF
abundance: -; v_gene: TRBV6-5; j_gene: TRBJ2-7; d_gene: TRBD2; CDR3nt: TGTGCCAGCAGTTTCCTTAGCGGGGGCTCGGGGGAGCAGTACTTC; CDR3aa: CASSFLSGGSGEQYF
abundance: -; v_gene: TRBV18; j_gene: TRBJ2-3; d_gene: -; CDR3nt: TGTGCCAGCTCACCACCGGGCTGGGATACGCAGTATTTT; CDR3aa: CASSPPGWDTQYF
abundance: -; v_gene: TRBV28; j_gene: TRBJ2-7; d_gene: -; CDR3nt: TGTGCCAGCAGTACTCTTAACGAGCAGTACTTC; CDR3aa: CASSTLNEQYF
abundance: -; v_gene: TRBV4-2; j_gene: TRBJ2-2; d_gene: -; CDR3nt: TGTGCCAGCAGCCCGAAGAGGATGGGGGAGCTGTTTTTT; CDR3aa: CASSPKRMGELFF
abundance: -; v_gene: TRBV7-2; j_gene: TRBJ2-3; d_gene: -; CDR3nt: TGTGCCAGCAGCTACAGGCCCCTGTCCACAGATACGCAGTATTTT; CDR3aa: CASSYRPLSTDTQYF
abundance: -; v_gene: TRBV21-1; j_gene: TRBJ2-4; d_gene: -; CDR3nt: TGTGCCAGCAACCTATCCGGGACAGGGCAAAACATTCAGTACTTC; CDR3aa: CASNLSGTGQNIQYF
abundance: -; v_gene: TRBV7-2; j_gene: TRBJ2-7; d_gene: -; CDR3nt: TGTGCCAGCAGCTTATCCCGGGGAATTACATACGAGCAGTACTTC; CDR3aa: CASSLSRGITYEQYF
abundance: -; v_gene: TRBV15; j_gene: TRBJ2-1; d_gene: TRBD2; CDR3nt: TGTGCCACCAGCAGAGATGGGCGGGGGTACAATGAGCAGTTCTTC; CDR3aa: CATSRDGRGYNEQFF
abundance: -; v_gene: TRBV19; j_gene: TRBJ2-7; d_gene: TRBD2; CDR3nt: TGTGCCAGTAGTATCTCACTAGCGGACGTCTACGAGCAGTACTTC; CDR3aa: CASSISLADVYEQYF
abundance: -; v_gene: TRBV19; j_gene: TRBJ1-1; d_gene: -; CDR3nt: TGTGCCAGTAGTCTTACAGGGTACACTGAAGCTTTCTTT; CDR3aa: CASSLTGYTEAFF
abundance: -; v_gene: TRBV18; j_gene: TRBJ2-1; d_gene: TRBD2; CDR3nt: TGTGCCAGCTCGACTAGCGGGGGCCAAAACAATGAGCAGTTCTTC; CDR3aa: CASSTSGGQNNEQFF
abundance: -; v_gene: TRBV5-1; j_gene: TRBJ1-5; d_gene: TRBD1; CDR3nt: TGCGCCAGCAGCCCGCCCGGGACAGGGAGCAATCAGCCCCAGCATTTT; CDR3aa: CASSPPGTGSNQPQHF
abundance: -; v_gene: TRBV7-2; j_gene: TRBJ2-1; d_gene: TRBD2; CDR3nt: TGTGCCAGCAGCCCTGGGACTAGTTTGCAGTTCTTC; CDR3aa: CASSPGTSLQFF
abundance: -; v_gene: TRBV15; j_gene: TRBJ2-1; d_gene: TRBD2; CDR3nt: TGTGCCACCAGCAGGGGGACTAGCGGATTTTTGAATGAGCAGTTCTTC; CDR3aa: CATSRGTSGFLNEQFF
abundance: -; v_gene: TRBV5-1; j_gene: TRBJ1-4; d_gene: -; CDR3nt: TGCGCCAGCTCCGACCCCGGACAAGAATATGAAAAACTGTTTTTT; CDR3aa: CASSDPGQEYEKLFF
abundance: -; v_gene: TRBV7-8; j_gene: TRBJ2-3; d_gene: TRBD1; CDR3nt: TGTGCCAGCACCCACGACAGGGGGCGCCCAGATACGCAGTATTTT; CDR3aa: CASTHDRGRPDTQYF
abundance: few; v_gene: TRBV6-1; j_gene: TRBJ2-5; d_gene: TRBD2; CDR3nt: TGTGCCAGCAGTGTAGGCGGGAGTATTGCGACCCAGTACTTC; CDR3aa: CASSVGGSIATQYF
abundance: -; v_gene: TRBV28; j_gene: TRBJ1-4; d_gene: -; CDR3nt: TGTGCCAGCAGCCGGACTAGAACTAATGAAAAACTGTTTTTT; CDR3aa: CASSRTRTNEKLFF